Presented here are 24 T cell receptor beta chains from one specimen sequenced in a study of T-cell memory formation after mild COVID-19. MiXCR was run by TCRdb on the 5' RACE reads, yielding one entry per CDR3 protein. This sample has almost 350,000 distinct CDR3 sequences; around a fifth occur once, and the top ten carry approximately 22%. Sequencing input: PBMCs or a T cell subset sorted from them (not recorded which). These receptors were collected from a man aged 18 to 30 who had mild COVID-19 (a few samples of this study predate the infection). Cell type and time point are not known.

The chain joins TRBV5-1 to TRBJ1-2, with D possibly TRBD1 on 5 matching bases. V was shortened by 0 bases and J by 6 bases, with 12 bases between the two germline ends. The CDR3 spans 14 residues. In germline, CDR1 is SGHRS, CDR2 YFSETQ. The CDR3 nucleotides read TGCGCCAGCAGCTTGGGTCGGGGGTTGGATGGCTACACCTTC. As protein: CASSLGRGLDGYTF.

This clonotype was counted only a few times. This sequence joins TRBV4-1 and TRBJ2-2, with D maybe TRBD2 (6 bases). Trimming shortened V by 1 base and J by 4 bases, and 13 bases separated the two germline ends. Germline V CDR1 and CDR2: MGHRA, YSYEKL. The CDR3 is made up of 16 amino acids. The CDR3 bases are TGCGCCAGCAGCCAAGGAGGAACTAGCAGCACCGGGGAGCTGTTTTTT. Amino acid sequence: CASSQGGTSSTGELFF.

This clonotype is a singleton in its sample. The J gene is TRBJ2-7, the V gene TRBV2; 9 nucleotides line up with TRBD1. This CDR3 has 14 amino acids. V dropped 6 bases and J dropped 4; count of bases not matched to a gene: 7. The V gene's germline CDR1 is SNHLY and CDR2 FYNNEI. CDR3 nucleotide sequence: TGTGCCAGCAGGGCACAGGGGGCTTCATACGAGCAGTACTTC. The encoded protein is CASRAQGASYEQYF.

The chain carries TRBV5-1 and TRBJ1-2, with TRBD1 matching 9 bases. Trimming took 2 bases from V and 4 from J; bases not matched to a gene: 9. The CDR3 extends over 16 amino acids. Germline V gene data show CDR1 as SGHRS and CDR2 as YFSETQ. The chain's CDR3 is CASSLYDPGQGYGYTF. CDR3 coding DNA: TGCGCCAGCAGCTTATACGACCCGGGACAGGGCTATGGCTACACCTTC.

This clonotype appeared a few times. The V gene is TRBV19, the J gene TRBJ2-7; a possible D gene is TRBD2 (5 bases). Trimming cost V 5 bases and J 1 base, with 12 bases left between them. The germline CDR1 and CDR2 sequences are LNHDA and SQIVND (reference sequence). The CDR3 spans 14 residues. CDR3 loop: CASSPGVDSYEQYV. CDR3 nucleotide sequence: TGTGCCAGTAGTCCCGGGGTCGATTCCTACGAGCAGTACGTC.

A few counts support this clonotype. This chain uses TRBV3-1 with TRBJ2-2; 8 bases align to TRBD2. Germline trimming cut 0 bases from V and 7 bases from J; bases unmatched to any gene: 13. This CDR3 is 18 amino acids long. Germline lookup yields CDR1 LGHDT and CDR2 YNNKEL (reference sequence). The CDR3 loop is CASSQEYTGLVWIGELFF. The CDR3 nucleotides are TGTGCCAGCAGCCAAGAGTATACGGGACTAGTCTGGATCGGGGAGCTGTTTTTT.

The chain links TRBV29-1 to TRBJ2-7, with 11 bases fitting TRBD1. The germline V gene encodes CDR1 SQVTM and CDR2 ANQGSEA. The CDR3 extends over 15 amino acids. The J segment lost 2 bases and the V segment lost 1 base, leaving 4 bases of the junction unmatched. The CDR3: CSVEVGQGAAYEQYF. CDR3 nucleotide sequence: TGCAGCGTTGAAGTTGGACAGGGGGCCGCCTACGAGCAGTACTTC.

The V gene is TRBV6-6, the J gene TRBJ2-7, with a tentative D call TRBD1 (5 bases). V shed 7 bases and J shed 2 bases, with 12 bases lying between them. The CDR3 contains 13 residues. Germline assignment: CDR1 MNHNY and CDR2 SVGAGI (reference sequence). In nucleotides, the CDR3 is TGTGCCAGCAAAACAGGCGTTACCTACGAGCAGTACTTC. Encoded protein: CASKTGVTYEQYF.

This chain joins TRBV7-2 and TRBJ2-1; possible D gene TRBD2, 5 bases. The CDR3 is 15 residues long. From germline, CDR1 is SGHTA and CDR2 FQGNSA. V was shortened by 6 bases and J by 4 bases, with 16 bases between the two germline ends. The CDR3 nucleotides are TGTGCCAGCAGTCCAGCGGCTCTGGTATACAATGAGCAGTTCTTC. This encodes CASSPAALVYNEQFF.

The rearrangement links TRBV5-5 to TRBJ1-1; unclear D gene. CDR1 and CDR2 from the germline V gene are SGHKS and YYEKEE (reference sequence). The length of the CDR3 is 15 residues. V shed 0 bases and J shed 3 bases, with 12 bases lying between them. The CDR3 region is CASSLGPEEDTEAFF. CDR3 nucleotide sequence: TGTGCCAGCAGCTTGGGCCCCGAGGAGGACACTGAAGCTTTCTTT.

This clonotype was recorded at least ten times. The chain has TRBV7-2 and TRBJ2-7; the D gene is possibly TRBD1 (5 bases). CDR3 length: 13 residues. From germline, CDR1 is SGHTA and CDR2 FQGNSA. V lost 2 bases, J lost 3 bases, and 8 bases lay in between. The CDR3 reads CASSLQQGYEQYV. CDR3 bases: TGTGCCAGCAGCTTACAGCAGGGCTACGAGCAGTACGTC.

The rearrangement links TRBV6-2 or TRBV6-3 to TRBJ1-5; D might be TRBD1 (6 bases). Trimming shortened V by 8 bases and J by 4 bases, and 15 bases separated the two germline ends. The length of the CDR3 is 14 residues. Germline V gene sequence: CDR1 MNHEY, CDR2 SVGEGT. CDR3 in DNA: TGTGCCAGCCGAACCGGGACACTTAATCAGCCCCAGCATTTT. Its translation is CASRTGTLNQPQHF.

The sample holds a few counts of this clonotype. This sequence joins TRBV6-2 or TRBV6-3 and TRBJ2-7; 9 bases line up with TRBD1. This CDR3 region has 15 residues. CDR1 MNHEY and CDR2 SVGEGT come from the germline V gene. V dropped 5 bases and J dropped 7; count of bases not matched to a gene: 12. CDR3 sequence: CASSPGTGSVGEQYV. CDR3 bases: TGTGCCAGCAGTCCCGGGACAGGGTCGGTTGGTGAGCAGTACGTC.

This clonotype was counted between two and nine times. The chain recombines TRBV11-2 with TRBJ2-1; D is undetermined. The CDR3 extends over 13 amino acids. The V end was cut by 1 base, the J end by 11 bases, with 12 bases between. Germline V gene sequence: CDR1 SGHAT, CDR2 FQNNGV. The CDR3, as DNA: TGTGCCAGCAGCTTAGGTCTGGGATTAAAGCAGTTCTTC. It encodes CASSLGLGLKQFF.

The rearrangement joins TRBV3-1 to TRBJ2-1, with 12 positions matching TRBD2. Germline assignment: CDR1 LGHDT and CDR2 YNNKEL (reference sequence). V lost 1 base to trimming and J lost 5 bases; unmatched junction nucleotides: 3. The CDR3 totals 16 residues. The CDR3 nucleotides read TGTGCCAGCAGCCAAGTTCTAGCGGGGGGGCACAATGAGCAGTTCTTC. As protein: CASSQVLAGGHNEQFF.

This chain joins TRBV6-5 and TRBJ1-5; the D is unclear. This CDR3 region has 13 residues. Between the trimmed V and J ends, which lost 6 bases and 6 bases, there was a span of 12 bases. CDR1 is MNHEY and CDR2 is SVGAGI in the germline V gene. The CDR3 DNA sequence: TGTGCCAGCAGGCCCTCAGGCGGTCAGCCCCAGCATTTT. As protein: CASRPSGGQPQHF.

The gene calls are TRBV4-1 and TRBJ2-3; no definite D call. Trimming removed 6 bases at V and 4 bases at J, with 5 bases between. The CDR3 is made up of 11 amino acids. Germline V gives CDR1 MGHRA, CDR2 YSYEKL. The CDR3 reads CASRGPDTQYF. CDR3 bases: TGCGCCAGCAGAGGACCAGATACGCAGTATTTT.

This sequence joins TRBV20-1 and TRBJ2-2; D gene unclear. This CDR3 is built from 14 residues. Trimming shortened V by 0 bases and J by 2 bases, and 7 bases separated the two germline ends. The V gene's germline CDR1 is DFQATT and CDR2 SNEGSKA (reference sequence). CDR3 sequence: CSARDLENTGELFF. The CDR3, as DNA: TGCAGTGCTAGAGATCTAGAAAACACCGGGGAGCTGTTTTTT.

This chain links TRBV12-5 with TRBJ2-1, with a tentative D call TRBD2 (6 bases). The V gene lost 5 bases and the J gene lost 1 base, with 6 bases spanning the gap. Germline-derived CDR1 and CDR2 are LGHNT and FRNRAP. This CDR3 spans 13 amino acids. The CDR3 loop reads CASGRGSYNEQFF. Written as DNA, the CDR3 is TGTGCTAGTGGTCGGGGGTCCTACAATGAGCAGTTCTTC.

This sequence joins TRBV20-1 and TRBJ2-7, with a possible D match to TRBD1 (6 bases). This CDR3 has 13 residues. The V gene lost 1 base and the J gene lost 3 bases, with 10 bases spanning the gap. CDR1 and CDR2 (germline): DFQATT, SNEGSKA (reference sequence). CDR3 loop: CSARARQDYEQYV. CDR3 bases: TGCAGTGCTAGAGCCCGACAGGACTACGAGCAGTACGTC.

J is TRBJ1-6 and V is TRBV6-5; D remains ambiguous. The germline V gene encodes CDR1 MNHEY and CDR2 SVGAGI. V was cut by 6 bases and J by 9 bases, with 9 bases left in between. CDR3 size: 12 residues. CDR3 sequence reads: CASSQKGSPLHF. The CDR3 DNA is TGTGCCAGCAGCCAAAAGGGTTCACCCCTCCACTTT.

The chain has TRBV4-1 and TRBJ2-7; 8 bases fit TRBD1. Germline V lookup: CDR1 MGHRA, CDR2 YSYEKL. The CDR3 contains 14 residues. The V gene end was trimmed by 4 bases and the J gene end by 3 bases; junction bases not matched to a gene: 5. CDR3 sequence: CASSRSGTGYEQYF. The CDR3 DNA reads TGCGCCAGCAGCCGATCCGGGACAGGCTACGAGCAGTACTTC.

The chain couples TRBV29-1 to TRBJ2-4, with TRBD2 matching over 7 bases. The germline CDR1 and CDR2 sequences are SQVTM and ANQGSEA. Trimming removed 1 base from V and 12 bases from J; junction bases left unmatched: 9. The CDR3 runs 13 residues. The CDR3 reads CSVEAGEGLDQYF. The CDR3 DNA sequence: TGCAGCGTTGAAGCCGGGGAGGGGCTGGATCAGTACTTC.

This clonotype was recorded a few times. The V and J genes are TRBV4-1 and TRBJ2-1; 7 bases are a match to TRBD2. This CDR3 has 15 amino acids. The V gene's germline CDR1 is MGHRA and CDR2 YSYEKL. Trimming at V came to 4 bases and at J to 7 bases, leaving 10 bases not matched to a gene. The CDR3 sequence: CASSREGSGRNEQFF. As DNA, the CDR3 is TGCGCCAGCAGCCGGGAGGGTAGCGGCAGAAATGAGCAGTTCTTC.